One sample yielded the 5 T cell receptor beta chains listed below, sequenced in a study of long-term antiretroviral therapy in people with HIV. Survey-level resolution applied to immunoSEQ assay v3.0. Data came from immunoSEQ multiplex PCR; TCRdb stores just in-frame clones and leaves some out. Among 30,000 to 35,000 clones listed, 65% to 75% were seen once. The input for sequencing was unsorted PBMCs, taken 3 years after starting antiretroviral therapy. These receptors were collected from a man aged 50 to 60 with HIV.

V usage is TRBV29-1 and J usage is TRBJ2-3; possibly TRBD1 or TRBD2 for D (5 bases each). Trimming shortened V by 7 bases and J by 1 base, and 12 bases separated the two germline ends. This CDR3 has 13 residues. The V gene's germline CDR1 is SQVTM and CDR2 ANQGSEA. The CDR3 loop is CSGGWRGTDTQYF. Here the CDR3 DNA reads TGCAGCGGGGGGTGGCGGGGCACAGATACGCAGTATTTT.

The chain has TRBV25-1 and TRBJ1-3, with D possibly being TRBD1 (6 bases). The germline gives CDR1 MGHDK, CDR2 SYGVNS. This CDR3 contains 15 residues. The V end lost 6 bases, the J end lost 0 bases, and 12 bases lay between the germline ends. CDR3 DNA sequence: TGTGCCAGCAGGGACAGCCGATTCTCTGGAAACACCATATATTTT. Translation: CASRDSRFSGNTIYF.

This chain joins TRBV28 and TRBJ1-5; 7 bases align to TRBD1. Germline values: CDR1 MDHEN, CDR2 SYDVKM. The CDR3 is 16 residues long. The ends lost 5 bases at V and 3 bases at J; junction bases unmatched: 10. CDR3 bases: TGTGCCAGCAGTACCCGGACAGGAGTTGTCAATCAGCCCCAGCATTTT. As protein: CASSTRTGVVNQPQHF.

The J gene is TRBJ2-1, the V gene TRBV6-1, with TRBD2 matching over 9 bases. Trimming removed 6 bases from V and 8 bases from J; junction bases left unmatched: 5. This CDR3 is 13 amino acids long. CDR1 and CDR2 (germline): MNHNS, SASEGT. The CDR3 region has the DNA TGTGCCAGCAGCAGGCGGGAGGGCCATGAGCAGTTCTTC. It yields the protein CASSRREGHEQFF.

As for this clone: A junction end diverges from the germline sequence, so it may reflect a read error. The chain links TRBV6-7 to TRBJ1-2; D is unresolved. TRBV6-7 is an open reading frame whose function is uncertain. The CDR3 covers 10 residues. CDR3 in amino acids: CASSPRPHGF. The CDR3 DNA reads as TGTGCCAGCAGTCCTCGGCCGCACGGCTTC.